What follows describes a single T cell receptor (beta chain). Its cognate antigen is unknown. Sequencing used immunoSEQ multiplex PCR; TCRdb keeps in-frame clones, though not all of them. The table records some 88,000 clones, about 90% of them present only once. The data belong to a study of siplizumab effects on memory and regulatory T cells. Points from the study as a whole: Proliferating siplizumab-culture Treg suppressive function went unconfirmed. Mappable alloreactive CD4+ clones were on average 68.8% Treg-derived with siplizumab, around 30% in controls.

V shed 3 bases and J shed 2 bases, with 12 bases lying between them. CDR3 length: 15 amino acids. CDR1 and CDR2 from the germline V gene are MGHRA and YSYEKL. The chain has TRBV4-1 and TRBJ2-3; D might be TRBD1 or TRBD2, each matching 5 bases. This receptor was taken from a human donor in good health. The sequenced sample consisted of CD4+ T cells sorted from blood. CDR3 region: CASSHSWGNTDTQYF. In DNA, the CDR3 is TGCGCCAGCAGCCACTCCTGGGGGAACACAGATACGCAGTATTTT.